The rows below give T cell receptor beta chains drawn from one sample of a study of shared clonotypes between healthy human individuals. This table comes from immunoSEQ multiplex PCR, and its TCRdb copy is limited to in-frame clones, with some not included. The sample shows about 79,000 clones, about 61% of them seen only once. Sequenced: memory CD8+ T cells sorted from blood. These receptor sequences come from a man between 25 and 39 years old in good health. The conserved cysteine and the conserved F or W are not part of the CDR3 here.

V: TRBV6-1
J: TRBJ1-4
CDR3: ASSVTETHEKLF

V: TRBV5-6
J: TRBJ2-7
CDR3: ASTLGGAAYEQY

V: TRBV28
J: TRBJ2-7
CDR3: ASSQDTSGYEQY

V: TRBV6-1
J: TRBJ1-5
CDR3: ASSESKGQGFGNQPQH

V: TRBV25-1
J: TRBJ2-5
CDR3: ASSAPETGEQETQY

V: TRBV11-2
J: TRBJ2-7
CDR3: ASSLGQVWEQY

V: TRBV4-2
J: TRBJ2-5
CDR3: ASSQDPSLETQY

V: TRBV27
J: TRBJ1-2
CDR3: ASSPGLNYGYT

V: TRBV6-5
J: TRBJ1-3
CDR3: ASSYTAGNTIY

V: TRBV6-1
J: TRBJ2-2
CDR3: ASSDSSGAGELF

V: TRBV28
J: TRBJ1-5
CDR3: ASSLGTGYSNQPQH

V: TRBV6-5
J: TRBJ2-7
CDR3: ASRRGGEEQY